A single sample gave rise to the 2 T cell receptor beta chains below, sequenced in a study of T cell clonality in common variable immunodeficiency. Sequencing used immunoSEQ multiplex PCR; TCRdb keeps in-frame clones, though not all of them. Sampling found 60,000 to 75,000 clones, none seen once. The sample was peripheral blood mononuclear cells. The receptors stem from a person aged 18 to 69 in good health.

The table lists this clone with many counts. The covered CDR3 bases are TGCAGTGCTAGGAAGGACAGTTCCTACGAG. Its translation is CSARKDSSYE. The full CDR3 protein is CSARKDSSYEQYF. The chain uses TRBV20-1 and TRBJ2-7; D may be TRBD1 (6 bases). The CDR3 goes on 3 residues after the read ends, and that part is filled in from the germline J gene. Trimming took off 3 bases at V and 1 base at J, with 10 bases between the two ends. The CDR3 length is 13 residues. The germline gives CDR1 DFQATT, CDR2 SNEGSKA (reference sequence).

This clone came up many times. The read halts 3 residues ahead of the CDR3 end, with the missing end drawn from the germline J gene. The rearrangement uses TRBV29-1 and TRBJ2-7, with 7 bases lining up with TRBD1. CDR3 size: 15 residues. In germline, CDR1 is SQVTM, CDR2 ANQGSEA. With V trimmed by 3 bases and J by 2 bases, 10 bases remained unmatched. CDR3 loop: CSVDQPGQSPYEQYF. CDR3 DNA, as far as it was read: TGCAGCGTTGATCAACCGGGACAGAGCCCCTACGAG.